The source of this TCR beta chain is a study of OX40 agonist ivuxolimab in advanced cancers. Study-wide context: Ivuxolimab, which targeted the costimulatory receptor OX40 (CD134), was an agonistic, fully human IgG2 monoclonal antibody. A male proportion of 82.7% and a mean age of 60 years, ranging from 23 to 79, were recorded for the dose-escalation cohort. Of the approximately 50 dose-escalation patients, hepatocellular carcinoma was present in some 19, melanoma in some 15, renal cell carcinoma in 9 and head and neck cancer in 9. Partial responses occurred in three dose-escalation patients, of whom one had hepatocellular carcinoma and two had cutaneous melanoma. Patients were allowed to have had prior anti-PD-1, anti-PD-L1 or anti-CTLA-4 therapy, and 40% of the dose-escalation patients had been treated with checkpoint inhibitors. The monotherapy dose-escalation portion (N of about 49 patients) of the phase I ivuxolimab trial is reported in the paper. The purpose of peripheral TCRbeta sequencing was to test whether ivuxolimab changed TCR sequence diversity and led to clonal T-cell expansion. Intravenous ivuxolimab was administered to patients every 2 weeks at six dose levels: 0.01, 0.1, 0.3, 1.5, 3 and 10 mg/kg.

For sequencing of the TCRbeta CDR3 region, genomic DNA was extracted from the sorted cells. The immunoSEQ Assay was used for sequencing of TCRbeta CDR3 regions. Imported from immuneACCESS, the table was reduced by TCRdb to in-frame sequences with V and J called. These copies leave out some clones; in studies compared against another copy, an unresolved V gene accounts for under half, and the cause of the remainder is not known. In this sample the table shows 69,000 or so clones, roughly nine tenths of which occur a single time. The top ten constitute around 6% of the sample. The trial excluded patients who had a history of autoimmune disease or who were on systemic immunosuppression. Peripheral blood for TCR sequencing was collected from all dose cohorts at baseline, on cycle 4 day 1, and on cycle 7 day 1. The samples were drawn from a first-in-human, open-label, multicenter phase I dose-escalation trial of ivuxolimab. Adults with locally advanced or metastatic melanoma, renal cell carcinoma, hepatocellular carcinoma or head and neck squamous cell carcinoma were enrolled in the trial. Before TCR sequencing, CD4+ and CD8+ T cells were separately sorted from peripheral blood.

The junction shows trimming of 5 bases on V and 9 bases on J, plus 17 bases between the germline ends. Taken from cysteine to phenylalanine, the CDR3 has 14 residues. CDR3 DNA only is kept here, 42 bases in frame from base 1. Reading the germline V gene (reference sequence) gives CDR1 MNHEY and CDR2 SMNVEV. On this clone: Its antigen is not yet known. No base quality values were provided; no much bigger clone lies one nucleotide off.

Overall results and qualifications from the work: Low levels of normalized T-cell clonal expansion were also seen in some patients who did not respond. At doses of 0.1 to 3.0 mg/kg, clonal expansion of both CD4+ and CD8+ T cells in blood was seen between baseline and week 6. In the 0.1-3.0 mg/kg groups, partial responders had among the lowest normalized peripheral clonal expansion, particularly in CD8+ T cells. After ivuxolimab, more expanded clones were found on average in CD8+ T cells than in CD4+ T cells. Antigen specificity was not determined for the clonally expanded peripheral T cells.

This material consisted of CD4+ or CD8+ T cells sorted from blood, taken in a trial of the OX40 agonist ivuxolimab. The chain was built from TRBV27 and TRBJ2-1; matching of 6 bases hints at TRBD1 as the D gene. This TCR came from an adult with an advanced solid tumor such as melanoma, head and neck, liver or kidney cancer. The CDR3 sequence is CASSATTGPAEQFF. The DNA sequence follows: TGTGCCAGCAGTGCCACCACAGGGCCGGCTGAGCAGTTCTTC.